This record looks at one TCR beta chain sequence and its context. This sample was included in a study of CD8 T cells in Susac syndrome. Under recently defined diagnostic criteria, the patients with Susac syndrome qualified as having definite or probable disease. The CD8+ and CD4+ T cells were isolated magnetically using a negative isolation approach, whereas the TEMRA cells were enriched by FACS. Germline V CDR1 and CDR2: LGHNA, YNFKEQ. Trimming took 4 bases from V and 6 from J, leaving 13 bases between them. The CDR3 is 14 residues long. An amount of RNA that ranged from about 0.45 to 1 ug was reverse transcribed with random hexamers. Using its own MiXCR run on the immunoSEQ multiplex PCR reads, TCRdb lists one record per CDR3 protein. In the table there are approximately 83,000 distinct CDR3 sequences, 94% of which are singletons.

The material sequenced was CD8+ T cells from PBMCs. This rearrangement joins TRBV4-2 to TRBJ2-1; D is perhaps TRBD2 (5 bases). The TCR sequence derives from a human donor with Susac syndrome. The CDR3 here is CASSPAERVNEQFF. For the CDR3, the DNA is TGTGCCAGCAGCCCCGCCGAGAGGGTCAATGAGCAGTTCTTC.